This TCR beta chain was identified during a study of identical twins. Template switching supplied a universal primer site; unique molecular identifiers were carried on the cDNA. From the 5' RACE reads, TCRdb called clonotypes with MiXCR, one entry per CDR3 protein. This sample has approximately 630,000 distinct CDR3 sequences, with around 7.5% found just once. For this clonotype: Antigen unknown. A much larger clone differs by one base, so this may be a read error.

Overall study findings and caveats: Sharing of beta out-of-frame sequences by twins showed a weaker excess. Insertions were fewer in abundant cord blood beta clonotypes, whereas memory repertoires showed none of this pattern. Some out-of-frame alpha sequences were shared by twins, and these showed excess low generation probability.

V lost 7 bases and J lost 6, with 5 bases in between. This CDR3 has 10 residues. Germline V CDR1 and CDR2: MNHNY, SVGAGI (reference sequence). The sample was also reused in another study, on yellow fever vaccine responses in identical twins.

This TCR came from a young woman in good health. V is TRBV6-6 and J is TRBJ2-3; possibly TRBD1 for D (5 bases). Source material: PBMCs. The CDR3, as DNA: TGTGCCAGCAAGGGGGATACGCAGTATTTT. As protein: CASKGDTQYF.